The rows below give T cell receptor beta chains drawn from one sample of a study of cytomegalovirus exposure and HLA in healthy donors. TCRdb's table, derived via immunoSEQ multiplex PCR, lists solely in-frame clones and lacks some. The sample has some 70,000 clones, about 96% seen once. The sample consisted of PBMCs. The receptor source for this set is a man aged 18 to 29 in good health and CMV-seronegative. The CDR3 runs from the conserved cysteine through the conserved F or W. The D gene is left open where the match is weak. Clone size is not always given. Where it is, it says once, few, many or a class for expanded clones.

TRBJ1-1 | TRBV6-6 | - | TRBD1 | TGTGCCAGCTTCTCCCGGGACAGGACAGCGAACACTGAAGCTTTCTTT | CASFSRDRTANTEAFF
TRBJ1-1 | TRBV18 | - | - | TGTGCCAGCTCACAGGGGGTGATCACTGAAGCTTTCTTT | CASSQGVITEAFF
TRBJ2-7 | TRBV28 | - | - | TGTGCCAGCACCACACAGGAGTACGAGCAGTACTTC | CASTTQEYEQYF
TRBJ1-6 | TRBV2 | - | TRBD1 | TGTGCCAGCAGTGCCTCGGGACAGGGGAATTCACCCCTCCACTTT | CASSASGQGNSPLHF
TRBJ2-5 | TRBV6-1 | - | - | TGTGCCAGCAGTTCTGGGAGGCATGAGGTAGAGACCCAGTACTTC | CASSSGRHEVETQYF
TRBJ1-2 | TRBV28 | - | - | TGTGCCAGCAGTCCGCGGACGGGATTCTATGGCTACACCTTC | CASSPRTGFYGYTF
TRBJ2-4 | TRBV4-2 | - | - | TGTGCCAGCAGCCAAGATCCAGTTCTAGCCAAAAACATTCAGTACTTC | CASSQDPVLAKNIQYF
TRBJ1-1 | TRBV28 | - | - | TGTGCCAGCAGTTTGGGGGGGGCGCGAACTGAAGCTTTCTTT | CASSLGGARTEAFF
TRBJ2-7 | TRBV11-2 | few | TRBD2 | TGTGCCAGCAGCTTATTTTCGACTAGCGGGAAGTGGCAGTACTTC | CASSLFSTSGKWQYF
TRBJ1-4 | TRBV6-1 | once | TRBD1 | TGTGCCAGCAGTGTACAGGGGGAGGATGAAAAACTGTTTTTT | CASSVQGEDEKLFF
TRBJ1-1 | TRBV15 | - | - | TGTGCCACCAGCCACGTAGGGGGGGTGATGTCGCGGAACACTGAAGCTTTCTTT | CATSHVGGVMSRNTEAFF
TRBJ2-1 | TRBV29-1 | - | - | TGCAGCGGGGGGGGCACACCCATATCCTACAATGAGCAGTTCTTC | CSGGGTPISYNEQFF
TRBJ1-1 | TRBV19 | - | TRBD1 | TGTGCCAGTACCACAGGACAGGGTGCGAACACTGAAGCTTTCTTT | CASTTGQGANTEAFF
TRBJ1-2 | TRBV6-1 | - | TRBD1 | TGTGCCAGCAGTGACCTTGGACAGGGAATAGATGGCTACACCTTC | CASSDLGQGIDGYTF
TRBJ1-1 | TRBV7-9 | - | - | TGTGCCAGCAGCCGGGACTTCCTGAACACTGAAGCTTTCTTT | CASSRDFLNTEAFF
TRBJ2-5 | TRBV19 | - | TRBD1 | TGTGCCAGTACCAACCGGGACAGGGGTACCGAGACCCAGTACTTC | CASTNRDRGTETQYF
TRBJ2-7 | TRBV10-3 | - | TRBD1 | TGTGCCATCAGTGAGCGGACAGGGGGATTCCACGAGCAGTACTTC | CAISERTGGFHEQYF
TRBJ1-6 | TRBV2 | - | TRBD1 | TGTGCCAGGAGGGTCGGGACAGGGGATTCACCCCTCCACTTT | CARRVGTGDSPLHF
TRBJ2-3 | TRBV4-1 | - | - | TGCGCCAGCAGCCAAGGGCGGGGACCGATCACAGATACGCAGTATTTT | CASSQGRGPITDTQYF
TRBJ2-7 | TRBV19 | - | TRBD1 | TGTGCCAGTAGATCTGGACAGGGGGCTTACGAGCAGTACTTC | CASRSGQGAYEQYF
TRBJ2-7 | TRBV4-1 | - | TRBD2 | TGCGCCAGCAGCCAAGTGGAGGGGACTAAAGCCTACGAGCAGTACTTC | CASSQVEGTKAYEQYF
TRBJ1-2 | TRBV6-1 | - | - | TGTGCCAGCAGTGAACGGGATTATGGCTACACCTTC | CASSERDYGYTF
TRBJ2-7 | TRBV30 | - | TRBD2 | TGTGCCTGGAGCGTACCTATAGCGGGTTCCTCCTACGAGCAGTACTTC | CAWSVPIAGSSYEQYF
TRBJ1-4 | TRBV19 | once | - | TGTGCCAGTAGCCCACGGGGGAATGAAAAACTGTTTTTT | CASSPRGNEKLFF
TRBJ1-2 | TRBV10-3 | - | - | TGTGCCATCAGTGGCTTTATGGGGGGAACCGACTATGGCTACACCTTC | CAISGFMGGTDYGYTF
TRBJ1-6 | TRBV10-2 | - | - | TGCGCCAGCAGTGAGTCGGGGACAAGCCTGATTAATTCACCCCTCCACTTT | CASSESGTSLINSPLHF
TRBJ1-5 | TRBV6-6 | - | TRBD1 | TGTGCCAGCAGACAGGGGGCGGGCAATCAGCCCCAGCATTTT | CASRQGAGNQPQHF
TRBJ1-5 | TRBV7-9 | - | - | TGTGCCAGCAGCCCGGGGGATGGGAATCAGCCCCAGCATTTT | CASSPGDGNQPQHF
TRBJ2-5 | TRBV6-1 | - | - | TGTGCCAGCAGTGGAACCCTGCTTGACGGGGAGACCCAGTACTTC | CASSGTLLDGETQYF
TRBJ1-5 | TRBV2 | once | TRBD1 | TGTGCCAGCTCCCGGAATACAGGGGAGAGCAATCAGCCCCAGCATTTT | CASSRNTGESNQPQHF